This passage covers 2 T cell receptor beta chains from one sample sequenced in a study of cytomegalovirus exposure and HLA in healthy donors. The PCR ran on 60 Vbeta and 13 Jbeta primers. Generated by immunoSEQ multiplex PCR, the TCRdb table keeps only in-frame clones and is missing some. The record lists 70,000 to 90,000 clones, of which the ten most abundant hold 3.8%. Material: PBMCs. These receptor sequences come from a man in his late teens or twenties in good health and CMV-seropositive.

This CDR3 is CASSWRSPNEAFF. The CDR3, as DNA: TGTGCCAGCAGTTGGAGGTCACCCAATGAAGCTTTCTTT. The rearrangement links TRBV27 to TRBJ1-1; the D is unclear. Trimming stripped 4 bases from V and 7 bases from J, with 13 bases between. Germline CDR1 and CDR2: MNHEY and SMNVEV (reference sequence). The CDR3 loop spans 13 amino acids.

The rearrangement links TRBV4-2 to TRBJ2-7; 9 bases fit TRBD2. The CDR3 is 17 amino acids. V lost 2 bases to trimming and J lost 2 bases; unmatched junction nucleotides: 10. CDR1 and CDR2 from the germline V gene are LGHNA and YNFKEQ. This CDR3 is CASSQFQTSGAPYEQYF. CDR3 coding DNA: TGTGCCAGCAGCCAATTCCAGACTAGCGGAGCCCCCTACGAGCAGTACTTC.